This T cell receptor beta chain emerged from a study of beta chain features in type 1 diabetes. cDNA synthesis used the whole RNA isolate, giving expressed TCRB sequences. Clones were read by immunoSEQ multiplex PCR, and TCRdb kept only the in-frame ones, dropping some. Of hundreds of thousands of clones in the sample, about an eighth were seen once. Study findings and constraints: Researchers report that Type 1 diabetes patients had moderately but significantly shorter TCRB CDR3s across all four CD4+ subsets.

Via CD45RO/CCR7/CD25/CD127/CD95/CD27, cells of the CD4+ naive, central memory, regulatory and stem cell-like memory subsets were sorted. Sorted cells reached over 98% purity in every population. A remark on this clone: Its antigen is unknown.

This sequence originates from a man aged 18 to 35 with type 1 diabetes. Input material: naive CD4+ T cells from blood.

The CDR3 DNA sequence: TGTGCCAGCAGCTCCTCGAACACCGGGGAGCTGTTTTTT. Amino acids: CASSSSNTGELFF. The chain is built from TRBV7-2 and TRBJ2-2, with D uncertain. The germline V gene encodes CDR1 SGHTA and CDR2 FQGNSA. The CDR3 runs 13 residues. The V gene lost 4 bases and the J gene lost 0 bases, with 3 bases spanning the gap. Complete variable domain (other parts from reference TRBV7-2 and TRBJ2-2): GAGVSQSPSNKVTEKGKDVELRCDPISGHTALYWYRQSLGQGLEFLIYFQGNSAPDKSGLPSDRFSAERTGGSVSTLTIQRTQQEDSAVYLCASSSSNTGELFFGEGSRLTVL.